This TCR beta chain was captured in a study of CD8+CD57+ T cells in acquired aplastic anemia. Study background: Across the sorted CD4+ and CD8+ cells, DNA amounts averaged roughly 3 ug.

Before being chosen for sequencing, patients had shown CD8+CD57+ cell expansion by flow cytometry. V was pared by 6 bases and J by 0 bases, with 13 bases between. This CDR3 comprises 15 residues. CDR1 and CDR2 (germline): SGHRS, YFSETQ. This clonotype was counted ten times or more. Both TCR beta VDJ combination and CDR3 sequence profiling were carried out. Genomic DNA was the template for this profiling. TCRdb reanalysed the reads using MiXCR and keeps one entry per CDR3 protein. The sample gives about 160,000 distinct CDR3 sequences, less than 60% of which show up once; roughly 2.8% is in the top ten.

The sequence was collected from a human donor with aplastic anemia. The chain is built from TRBV5-1 and TRBJ1-3; D is ambiguous. Sequencing was done on a sample of sorted CD4+, CD8+, or CD8+CD57+ T cells (not recorded which) from PBMCs. The CDR3 nucleotides read TGCGCCAGCAAGAGAACTGCCGACTCTGGAAACACCATATATTTT. It codes for CASKRTADSGNTIYF.